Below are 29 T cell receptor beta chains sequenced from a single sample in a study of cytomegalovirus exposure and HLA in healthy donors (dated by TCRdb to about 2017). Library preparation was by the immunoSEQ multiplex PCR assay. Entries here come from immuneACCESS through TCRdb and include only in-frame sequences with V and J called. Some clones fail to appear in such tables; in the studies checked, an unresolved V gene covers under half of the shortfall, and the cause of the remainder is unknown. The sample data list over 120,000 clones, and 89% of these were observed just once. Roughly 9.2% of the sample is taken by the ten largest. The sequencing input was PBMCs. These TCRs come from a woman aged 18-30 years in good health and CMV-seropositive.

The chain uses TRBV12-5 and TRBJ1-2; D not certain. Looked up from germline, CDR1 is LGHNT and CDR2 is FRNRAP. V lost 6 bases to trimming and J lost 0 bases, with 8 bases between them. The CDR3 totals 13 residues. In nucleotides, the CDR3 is TGTGCTAGTGGCTTACATGCTAACTATGGCTACACCTTC. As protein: CASGLHANYGYTF.

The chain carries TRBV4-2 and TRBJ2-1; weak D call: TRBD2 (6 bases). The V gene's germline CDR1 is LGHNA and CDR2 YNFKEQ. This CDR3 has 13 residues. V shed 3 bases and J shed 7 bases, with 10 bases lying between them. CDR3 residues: CASSHGGVNEQFF. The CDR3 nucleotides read TGTGCCAGCAGCCATGGCGGGGTTAATGAGCAGTTCTTC.

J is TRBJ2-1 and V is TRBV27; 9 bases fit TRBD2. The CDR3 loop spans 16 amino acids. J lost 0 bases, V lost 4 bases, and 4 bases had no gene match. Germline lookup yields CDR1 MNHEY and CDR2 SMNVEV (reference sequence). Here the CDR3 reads CASSSLAGDSYNEQFF. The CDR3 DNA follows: TGTGCCAGCAGTTCTTTAGCGGGGGACTCCTACAATGAGCAGTTCTTC.

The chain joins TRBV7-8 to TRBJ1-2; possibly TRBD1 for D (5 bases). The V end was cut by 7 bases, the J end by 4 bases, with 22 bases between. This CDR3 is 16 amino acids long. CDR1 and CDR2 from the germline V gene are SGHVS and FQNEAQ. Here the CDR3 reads CASIPSAGVVSYGYTF. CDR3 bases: TGTGCCAGCATCCCGTCCGCGGGGGTAGTCAGCTATGGCTACACCTTC.

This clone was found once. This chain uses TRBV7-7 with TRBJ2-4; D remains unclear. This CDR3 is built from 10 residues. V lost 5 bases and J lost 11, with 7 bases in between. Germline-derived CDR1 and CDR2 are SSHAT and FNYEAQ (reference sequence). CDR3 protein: CASSPWLQYF. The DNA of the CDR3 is TGTGCCAGCAGCCCCTGGCTTCAGTACTTC.

Here the CDR3 reads CASSLDFPNRGGRYEQFF. The CDR3 nucleotides are TGTGCCAGCAGCTTAGATTTCCCCAACAGGGGGGGTAGGTATGAGCAGTTCTTC. This chain connects TRBV11-3 to TRBJ2-1; D might be TRBD1 (8 bases). In germline, CDR1 is SGHNT, CDR2 YENEEA. This CDR3 comprises 18 residues. The V gene lost 0 bases and the J gene lost 8 bases, with 23 bases spanning the gap.

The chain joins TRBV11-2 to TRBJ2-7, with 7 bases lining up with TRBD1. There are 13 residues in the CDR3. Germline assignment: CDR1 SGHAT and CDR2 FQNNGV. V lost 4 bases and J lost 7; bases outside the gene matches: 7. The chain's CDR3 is CASSSSRQGEQYF. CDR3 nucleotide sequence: TGTGCCAGCAGCTCATCCAGACAGGGTGAGCAGTACTTC. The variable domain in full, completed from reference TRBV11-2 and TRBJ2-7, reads EAGVAQSPRYKIIEKRQSVAFWCNPISGHATLYWYQQILGQGPKLLIQFQNNGVVDDSQLPKDRFSAERLKGVDSTLKIQPAKLEDSAVYLCASSSSRQGEQYFGPGTRLTVT.

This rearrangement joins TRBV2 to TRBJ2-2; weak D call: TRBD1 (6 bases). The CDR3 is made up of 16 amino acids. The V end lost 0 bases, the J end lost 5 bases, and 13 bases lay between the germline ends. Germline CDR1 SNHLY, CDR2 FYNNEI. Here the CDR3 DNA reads TGTGCCAGCAGTGAAGCGGGGGCCTACCTGACCGGGGAGCTGTTTTTT. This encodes CASSEAGAYLTGELFF.

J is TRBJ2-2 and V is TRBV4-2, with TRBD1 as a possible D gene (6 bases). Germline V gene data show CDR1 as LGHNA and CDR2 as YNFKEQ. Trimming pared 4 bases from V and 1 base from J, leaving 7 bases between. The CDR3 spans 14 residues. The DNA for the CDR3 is TGTGCCAGCAGCCGGGACAAGAACACCGGGGAGCTGTTTTTT. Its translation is CASSRDKNTGELFF.

The CDR3: CASSYRRGPTDTQYF. The CDR3 coding sequence is TGTGCCAGCAGTTATCGGCGGGGCCCCACAGATACGCAGTATTTT. The genes are TRBV6-5 and TRBJ2-3; the D gene is possibly TRBD2 (6 bases). V lost 3 bases and J 2 bases, leaving 12 bases between the germline ends. The CDR3 covers 15 residues. In germline, CDR1 is MNHEY, CDR2 SVGAGI.

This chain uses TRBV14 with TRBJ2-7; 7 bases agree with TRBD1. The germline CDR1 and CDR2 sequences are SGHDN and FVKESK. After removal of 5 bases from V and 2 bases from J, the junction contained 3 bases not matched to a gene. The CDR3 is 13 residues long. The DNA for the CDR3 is TGTGCCAGCAGCATGGACAGGACCTACGAGCAGTACTTC. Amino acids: CASSMDRTYEQYF.

The CDR3 here is CASSFEGGGVYGYTF. DNA for the CDR3: TGTGCCAGCAGCTTTGAGGGTGGAGGGGTTTATGGCTACACCTTC. The chain is built from TRBV7-2 and TRBJ1-2, with D perhaps matching TRBD1 (5 bases). The CDR3 length is 15 residues. CDR1 is SGHTA and CDR2 is FQGNSA in the germline V gene. The V end lost 3 bases, the J end lost 5 bases, and 16 bases lay between the germline ends.

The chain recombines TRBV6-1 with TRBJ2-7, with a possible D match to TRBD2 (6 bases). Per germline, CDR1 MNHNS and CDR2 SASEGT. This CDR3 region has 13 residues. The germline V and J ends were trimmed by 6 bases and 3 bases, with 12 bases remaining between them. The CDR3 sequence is CASRRDGYYEQYF. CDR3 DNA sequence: TGTGCCAGCAGGCGGGACGGTTACTACGAGCAGTACTTC.

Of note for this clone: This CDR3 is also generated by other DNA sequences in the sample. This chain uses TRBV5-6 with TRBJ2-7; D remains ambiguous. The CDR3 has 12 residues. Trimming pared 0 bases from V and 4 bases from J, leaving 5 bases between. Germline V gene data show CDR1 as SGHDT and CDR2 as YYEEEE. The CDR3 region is CASSLASYEQYF. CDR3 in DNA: TGTGCCAGCAGCTTGGCGAGTTACGAGCAGTACTTC. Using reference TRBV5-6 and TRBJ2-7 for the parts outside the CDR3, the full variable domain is DAGVTQSPTHLIKTRGQQVTLRCSPKSGHDTVSWYQQALGQGPQFIFQYYEEEERQRGNFPDRFSGHQFPNYSSELNVNALLLGDSALYLCASSLASYEQYFGPGTRLTVT.

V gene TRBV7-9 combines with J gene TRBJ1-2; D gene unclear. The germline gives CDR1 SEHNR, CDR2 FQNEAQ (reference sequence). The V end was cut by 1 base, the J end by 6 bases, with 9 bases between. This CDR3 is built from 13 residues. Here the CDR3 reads CASSLVLGDGYTF. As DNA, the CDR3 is TGTGCCAGCAGCTTAGTATTGGGAGATGGCTACACCTTC.

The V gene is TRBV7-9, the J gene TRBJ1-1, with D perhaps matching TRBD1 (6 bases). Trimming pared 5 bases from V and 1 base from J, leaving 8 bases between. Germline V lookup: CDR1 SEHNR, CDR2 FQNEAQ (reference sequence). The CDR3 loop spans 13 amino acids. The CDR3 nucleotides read TGTGCCAGCAGCGAGGGACAGAACACTGAAGCTTTCTTT. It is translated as CASSEGQNTEAFF.

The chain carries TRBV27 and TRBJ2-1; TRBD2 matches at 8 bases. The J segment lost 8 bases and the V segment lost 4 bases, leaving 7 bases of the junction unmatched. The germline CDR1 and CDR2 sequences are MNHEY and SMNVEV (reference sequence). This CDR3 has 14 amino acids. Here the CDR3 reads CASSSTGGRHEQFF. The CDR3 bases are TGTGCCAGCAGTTCAACGGGGGGGCGGCATGAGCAGTTCTTC.

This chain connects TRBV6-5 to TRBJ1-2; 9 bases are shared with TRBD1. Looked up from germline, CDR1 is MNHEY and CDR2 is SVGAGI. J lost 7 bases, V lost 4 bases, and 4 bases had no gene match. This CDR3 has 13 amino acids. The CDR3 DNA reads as TGTGCCAGCAGTTGGACAGGGGAGACTGGCTACACCTTC. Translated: CASSWTGETGYTF.

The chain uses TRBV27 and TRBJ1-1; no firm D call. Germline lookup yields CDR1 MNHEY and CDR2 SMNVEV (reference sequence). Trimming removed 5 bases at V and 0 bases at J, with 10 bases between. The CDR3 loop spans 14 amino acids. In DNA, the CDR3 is TGTGCCAGCAGTCCCTCGACAATGAACACTGAAGCTTTCTTT. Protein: CASSPSTMNTEAFF.

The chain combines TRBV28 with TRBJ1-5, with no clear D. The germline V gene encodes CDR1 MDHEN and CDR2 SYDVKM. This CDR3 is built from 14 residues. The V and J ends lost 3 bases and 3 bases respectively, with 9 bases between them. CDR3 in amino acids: CASSLGRNNQPQHF. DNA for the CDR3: TGTGCCAGCAGTTTGGGGAGGAACAATCAGCCCCAGCATTTT.

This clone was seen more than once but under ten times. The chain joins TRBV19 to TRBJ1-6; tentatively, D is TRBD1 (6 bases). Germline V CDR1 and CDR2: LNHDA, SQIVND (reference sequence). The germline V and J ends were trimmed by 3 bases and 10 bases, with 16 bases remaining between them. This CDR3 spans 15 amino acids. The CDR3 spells CASSIAETGRSPLHF. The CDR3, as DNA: TGTGCCAGTAGTATCGCGGAAACAGGGCGATCACCCCTCCACTTT.

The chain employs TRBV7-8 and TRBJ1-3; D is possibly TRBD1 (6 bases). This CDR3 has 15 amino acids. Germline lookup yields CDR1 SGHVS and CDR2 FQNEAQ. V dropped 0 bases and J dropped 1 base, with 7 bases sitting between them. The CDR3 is CASSLAQGSGNTIYF. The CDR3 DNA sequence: TGTGCCAGCAGCTTAGCGCAGGGGTCTGGAAACACCATATATTTT. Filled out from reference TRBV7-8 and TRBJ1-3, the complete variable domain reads GAGVSQSPRYKVAKRGQDVALRCDPISGHVSLFWYQQALGQGPEFLTYFQNEAQLDKSGLPSDRFFAERPEGSVSTLKIQRTQQEDSAVYLCASSLAQGSGNTIYFGEGSWLTVV.

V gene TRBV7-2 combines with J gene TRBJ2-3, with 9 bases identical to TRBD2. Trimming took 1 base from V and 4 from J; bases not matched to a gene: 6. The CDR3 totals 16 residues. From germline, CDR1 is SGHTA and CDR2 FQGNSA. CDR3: CASSLEGGGGADTQYF. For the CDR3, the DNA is TGTGCCAGCAGCTTAGAGGGTGGCGGGGGGGCAGATACGCAGTATTTT.

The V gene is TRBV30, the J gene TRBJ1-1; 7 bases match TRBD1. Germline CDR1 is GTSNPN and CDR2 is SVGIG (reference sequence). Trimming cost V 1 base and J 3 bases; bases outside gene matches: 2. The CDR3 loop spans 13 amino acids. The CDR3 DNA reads TGTGCCTGGAGTGAAACAGGGGACACTGAAGCTTTCTTT. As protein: CAWSETGDTEAFF.

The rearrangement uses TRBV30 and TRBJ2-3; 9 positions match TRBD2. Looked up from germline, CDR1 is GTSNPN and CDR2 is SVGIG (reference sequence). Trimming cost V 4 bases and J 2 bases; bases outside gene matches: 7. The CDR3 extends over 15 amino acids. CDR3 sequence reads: CAWTLGGGDTDTQYF. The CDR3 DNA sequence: TGTGCCTGGACCCTTGGCGGGGGGGACACAGATACGCAGTATTTT.

This CDR3 reads CASSVEGAAGNTIYF. CDR3 in DNA: TGTGCCAGCAGCGTAGAGGGGGCTGCTGGAAACACCATATATTTT. The chain couples TRBV9 to TRBJ1-3; 7 nucleotides align to TRBD1. Germline assignment: CDR1 SGDLS and CDR2 YYNGEE. CDR3 length: 15 residues. J lost 2 bases, V lost 0 bases, and 2 bases had no gene match.

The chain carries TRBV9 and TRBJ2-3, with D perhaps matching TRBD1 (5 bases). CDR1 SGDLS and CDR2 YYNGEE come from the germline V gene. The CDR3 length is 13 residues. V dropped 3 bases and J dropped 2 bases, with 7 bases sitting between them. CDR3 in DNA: TGTGCCAGCAGCGGGGGCGCCACAGATACGCAGTATTTT. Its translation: CASSGGATDTQYF.

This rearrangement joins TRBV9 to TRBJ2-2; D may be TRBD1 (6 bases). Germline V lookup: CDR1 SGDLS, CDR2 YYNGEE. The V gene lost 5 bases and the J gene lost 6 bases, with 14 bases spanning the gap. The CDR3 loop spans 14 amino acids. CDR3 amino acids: CASRAGVSSGELFF. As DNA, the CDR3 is TGTGCCAGCAGGGCAGGGGTGTCGTCCGGGGAGCTGTTTTTT.

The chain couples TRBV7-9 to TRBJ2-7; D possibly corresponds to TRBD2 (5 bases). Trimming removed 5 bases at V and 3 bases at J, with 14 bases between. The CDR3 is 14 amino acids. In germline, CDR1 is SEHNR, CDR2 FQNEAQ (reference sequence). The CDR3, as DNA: TGTGCCAGCAGCGGCGGCGGGCCGATCTACGAGCAGTACTTC. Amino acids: CASSGGGPIYEQYF.